This record covers a single TCR beta chain. The cohort excluded patients with autoimmune disease history or systemic immunosuppression. The repertoire was sequenced with immunoSEQ multiplex PCR; TCRdb's copy has only in-frame clones and lacks some. The sample lists tens of thousands of clones, under 95% seen once, with roughly 0.38% in the top ten. This specimen belongs to a study of OX40 agonist ivuxolimab in advanced cancers. Study summary: Patients were treated with ivuxolimab, an agonistic anti-OX40 (CD134) antibody. Patients were infused with ivuxolimab every 2 weeks at 0.01 to 10 mg/kg. Patients with prior anti-PD-1, anti-PD-L1 or anti-CTLA-4 therapy were eligible; 35% to 45% had some.

V was cut by 3 bases and J by 4 bases, with 20 bases left in between. Germline V gene sequence: CDR1 SGHDT, CDR2 YYEEEE. The CDR3 length is 17 residues. The chain uses TRBV5-6 and TRBJ1-3; D is undetermined. The source of this sequence is an adult with an advanced solid tumor such as melanoma, head and neck, liver or kidney cancer. The sequences come from CD4+ or CD8+ T cells sorted from blood, collected in a trial of the OX40 agonist ivuxolimab. The CDR3 here is CASSSVQITPFGNTIYF. The CDR3 region has the DNA TGTGCCAGCAGCTCCGTACAGATAACGCCTTTCGGAAACACCATATATTTT.